What follows is one T cell receptor beta chain and its context. Its cognate antigen is unknown. Clones were sequenced by immunoSEQ multiplex PCR, and TCRdb holds only the in-frame ones, with some missing. The profile shows under 400,000 clones, around 86% of them singletons. Per the germline V gene, CDR1 is SGHAT and CDR2 is FQNNGV. The CDR3 is 14 amino acids. V was clipped by 1 base and J by 2 bases, with 8 bases between them. The entry originates in a study of cytomegalovirus exposure and HLA in healthy donors. Looking at the study overall: A later analysis reported the approximately 120 validation repertoires used the same platform as the approximately 670 first-cohort repertoires.

Study-wide results and caveats: Using the classifier, cytomegalovirus status was reportedly diagnosed with high specificity and sensitivity. A few CMV-associated chains were confirmed in vitro to be specific for CMV antigens.

Specimen: PBMCs. The rearrangement uses TRBV11-2 and TRBJ1-1; D gene uncertain. This clonotype originated in a woman between 18 and 29 years old in good health and CMV-seronegative. In nucleotides, the CDR3 is TGTGCCAGCAGCTTAGCGCCGGTTAACACTGAAGCTTTCTTT. Translation: CASSLAPVNTEAFF.